This T cell receptor (beta chain) was retrieved from a study of PD-L1 blockade in urothelial cancer. Assay: immunoSEQ multiplex PCR; the TCRdb copy retains only in-frame clones and omits some. The sample shows about 84,000 clones, roughly 82% of them seen only once. Germline V gives CDR1 LNHDA, CDR2 SQIVND (reference sequence). CDR3 length equals 13 residues. The V end was cut by 5 bases, the J end by 6 bases, with 10 bases between. The chain is built from TRBV19 and TRBJ2-2; tentative D call: TRBD2 (5 bases). The source of this sequence is a man between 65 and 80 years old with urothelial cancer. The sequencing here drew on PBMCs, taken around atezolizumab (anti-PD-L1) treatment. The DNA for the CDR3 is TGTGCCAGTAGTCGGGGAAACGCCGGGGAGCTGTTTTTT. It yields the protein CASSRGNAGELFF.